The rows below give T cell receptor beta chains drawn from one sample of a study of blood T cell repertoires in COVID-19. Here immunoSEQ multiplex PCR was the method, and the copy in TCRdb shows in-frame clones only, minus some. Counted here are some 120,000 clones, approximately 80% occurring once; the ten biggest clones make up around 0.77%. Sequencing used peripheral blood. The receptors shown here come from a woman aged 70-85 years with acute or convalescent COVID-19. The CDR3 runs from the conserved cysteine through the conserved F or W. Fields, in order: V gene, D gene, clone size, J gene, CDR3 protein, CDR3 DNA. A D gene is named only where the DNA matches it firmly. Clone size is shown for a subset of rows, as once, few, many or a class of expanded clone.

TRBV6-2/TRBV6-3	-	few	TRBJ1-5	CASSLGLFNQPQHF	TGTGCCAGCAGCTTAGGACTGTTCAATCAGCCCCAGCATTTT
TRBV5-4	TRBD1	-	TRBJ2-5	CASSLMPGQQLETQYF	TGTGCCAGCAGCTTGATGCCGGGACAGCAATTAGAGACCCAGTACTTC
TRBV4-2	-	-	TRBJ1-2	CASRLGGLNYGYTF	TGTGCCAGCAGGCTGGGGGGGCTCAACTATGGCTACACCTTC
TRBV5-1	TRBD1	-	TRBJ2-5	CASSMDRVETQYF	TGCGCCAGCAGCATGGACAGGGTTGAGACCCAGTACTTC
TRBV3-1/TRBV3-2	TRBD2	-	TRBJ2-7	CASSQLLLAGVHEQYF	TGTGCCAGCAGCCAGCTCCTCCTAGCGGGAGTCCACGAGCAGTACTTC
TRBV7-8	-	-	TRBJ1-5	CASSLGGVGSNQPQHF	TGTGCCAGCAGCTTAGGGGGGGTCGGTAGCAATCAGCCCCAGCATTTT
TRBV5-6	-	-	TRBJ2-4	CASSHTRAKNIQYF	TGTGCCAGCAGCCATACTAGAGCCAAAAACATTCAGTACTTC
TRBV11-2	TRBD1	-	TRBJ2-7	CASSLLGQGTEQYF	TGTGCCAGCAGCTTGCTGGGACAGGGGACCGAGCAGTACTTC
TRBV2	TRBD2	-	TRBJ2-3	CASSELRLAGALHTQYF	TGTGCCAGCAGTGAACTTCGGCTAGCGGGAGCTCTACATACGCAGTATTTT
TRBV7-3	-	-	TRBJ1-1	CASRGRENTEAFF	TGTGCCAGCAGGGGCAGAGAGAACACTGAAGCTTTCTTT
TRBV11-2	TRBD1	-	TRBJ2-5	CASSLLDHRGRETQYF	TGTGCCAGCAGCTTACTGGACCACAGGGGGCGAGAGACCCAGTACTTC
TRBV7-9	-	-	TRBJ1-4	CASSATGLGEKLFF	TGTGCCAGCAGCGCAACAGGGCTTGGTGAAAAACTGTTTTTT
TRBV2	TRBD2	once	TRBJ2-7	CASSEIAGGYEQYF	TGTGCCAGCAGTGAGATAGCGGGAGGATACGAGCAGTACTTC
TRBV19	TRBD2	once	TRBJ2-1	CASSVFTSGYYNEQFF	TGTGCCAGTAGTGTTTTTACTAGCGGGTATTACAATGAGCAGTTCTTC
TRBV7-6	-	once	TRBJ2-2	CASSARPTGSGELFF	TGTGCCAGCAGCGCTAGACCCACCGGGTCCGGGGAGCTGTTTTTT
TRBV29-1	TRBD2	-	TRBJ2-3	CSVSGLAGGTDTQYF	TGCAGCGTTTCAGGACTAGCGGGAGGAACAGATACGCAGTATTTT
TRBV18	TRBD2	-	TRBJ2-1	CASSPSGGTYNEQFF	TGTGCCAGCTCACCCAGCGGGGGGACCTACAATGAGCAGTTCTTC
TRBV6-5	-	-	TRBJ1-2	CASTRAGGDYGYTF	TGTGCCAGCACCCGGGCGGGGGGCGACTATGGCTACACCTTC
TRBV19	-	-	TRBJ1-2	CASSSLGHLNYGYTF	TGTGCCAGTAGTAGTTTGGGACATCTTAACTATGGCTACACCTTC
TRBV19	-	-	TRBJ2-7	CASSIWLANTYEQYF	TGTGCCAGTAGTATTTGGCTAGCGAACACCTACGAGCAGTACTTC
TRBV20-1	TRBD2	-	TRBJ2-7	CSASRGLANYEQYF	TGCAGTGCTAGTCGGGGACTAGCAAACTACGAGCAGTACTTC
TRBV29-1	TRBD2	-	TRBJ2-2	CSVGRGGWTGELFF	TGCAGCGTTGGAAGGGGAGGGTGGACCGGGGAGCTGTTTTTT
TRBV6-5	TRBD2	-	TRBJ2-3	CASSRRLAKDTQYF	TGTGCCAGCAGTCGCCGACTAGCGAAGGATACGCAGTATTTT
TRBV18	TRBD2	-	TRBJ2-7	CASSPLSGGSSYEQYF	TGTGCCAGCTCACCATTAAGCGGGGGCAGCTCCTACGAGCAGTACTTC
TRBV11-1	TRBD2	-	TRBJ2-7	CASSLAPSGYEQYF	TGTGCCAGCAGCTTAGCCCCTAGCGGCTACGAGCAGTACTTC
TRBV5-1	TRBD1	-	TRBJ1-3	CASSSQGAGEGNTIYF	TGCGCCAGCAGTTCGCAGGGGGCAGGCGAAGGAAACACCATATATTTT
TRBV5-1	-	-	TRBJ1-1	CASQLGGGNTEAFF	TGCGCCAGCCAGCTTGGGGGAGGGAACACTGAAGCTTTCTTT
TRBV5-4	-	-	TRBJ1-4	CASGAGSTNEKLFF	TGTGCCAGCGGTGCGGGTTCAACTAATGAAAAACTGTTTTTT
TRBV11-2	TRBD2	-	TRBJ2-1	CASSSVAGASSNEQFF	TGTGCCAGCAGCTCAGTAGCGGGGGCCTCCTCCAATGAGCAGTTCTTC
TRBV24-1	TRBD2	-	TRBJ2-1	CATSDSLTASGRGGFGNEQFF	TGTGCCACCAGTGATTCGCTGACAGCTAGCGGGAGGGGAGGTTTTGGCAATGAGCAGTTCTTC
TRBV7-2	-	-	TRBJ1-6	CASSFPGRRNSPLHF	TGTGCCAGCAGCTTCCCTGGACGGAGGAATTCACCCCTCCACTTT
TRBV2	-	once	TRBJ1-2	CASSLRVSRDYGYTF	TGTGCCAGCAGTCTACGGGTTTCACGGGACTATGGCTACACCTTC
TRBV6-4	-	-	TRBJ1-5	CASSEQGGQPQHF	TGTGCCAGCAGTGAACAGGGCGGTCAGCCCCAGCATTTT
TRBV19	TRBD1	-	TRBJ1-5	CASSFGQGWNQPQHF	TGTGCCAGTAGTTTCGGACAGGGTTGGAATCAGCCCCAGCATTTT
TRBV10-1	-	once	TRBJ1-1	CASSTTGNTEAFF	TGCGCCAGCAGTACAACAGGGAACACTGAAGCTTTCTTT
TRBV30	TRBD1	-	TRBJ1-2	CAWSVLKTGGYGYTF	TGTGCCTGGAGTGTACTCAAGACAGGGGGCTATGGCTACACCTTC
TRBV5-4	-	-	TRBJ2-3	CASSKPGQFITDTQYF	TGTGCCAGCTCCAAACCGGGACAATTCATAACAGATACGCAGTATTTT
TRBV5-1	-	-	TRBJ2-7	CASSSSLAYYEQYF	TGCGCCAGCAGCTCCTCGTTAGCGTACTACGAGCAGTACTTC
TRBV2	-	-	TRBJ2-7	CASKAGLSSYEQYF	TGTGCCAGCAAAGCGGGCCTTAGCTCCTACGAGCAGTACTTC